One and the same sample provided the 27 T cell receptor beta chains below, sequenced in a study of T cells in women clearing cervical HPV infection listed by TCRdb under 2018. Library preparation employed the immunoSEQ multiplex PCR assay. The immuneACCESS repertoire file appears here via TCRdb, limited to in-frame rearrangements. These files lack a portion of the clones; in checked studies, under half of the deficit traces to unresolved V genes, and the cause of the others is not known. This sample's table carries about 30,000 clones. The top ten constitute about 4.4% of the sample. Input material: blood buffy coat. The receptors originated from a woman between 18 and 75 years old with a cervical HPV16 infection that either progressed to CIN3+ or cleared (not recorded which).

Details on this clone: The CDR3 end lies 3 residues beyond the end of the read and is filled in from the germline J gene. The chain employs TRBV19 and TRBJ1-2, with D unclear. The CDR3 spans 12 residues. Trimming took 7 bases from V and 5 from J, leaving 11 bases between them. CDR1 and CDR2 (germline): LNHDA, SQIVND (reference sequence). The part of the CDR3 DNA that was read is TGTGCCAGTAAAAAGGCGGAGTATGGC. Protein: CASKKAEYG. The full CDR3 protein is CASKKAEYGYTF.

As for this clone: The sequence runs out 3 residues before the end of the CDR3; the remainder is reconstructed from the germline J gene. V usage is TRBV20-1 and J usage is TRBJ2-3, with D possibly matching TRBD1 (6 bases). Per germline, CDR1 DFQATT and CDR2 SNEGSKA (reference sequence). The CDR3 extends over 13 amino acids. CDR3 DNA (partial): TGCAGTGCTAGAGCGTTATGGCAGGGGACG. Translating gives CSARALWQGT. The entire CDR3 protein is CSARALWQGTQYF.

Note on this clone: The read halts 3 residues ahead of the CDR3 end, with the missing end drawn from the germline J gene. The V call is TRBV18, the J call TRBJ1-2; D gene uncertain. Germline CDR1 and CDR2: KGHSH and LQKENI. The CDR3 is 13 residues long. The sequenced CDR3 bases are TGTGCCAGCTCATCACTACACAGCTACGAC. It codes for CASSSLHSYD. The full-length CDR3 reads as CASSSLHSYDYTF.

About this clone itself: The read terminates 3 residues before the CDR3 end, so the remaining end is supplied by the germline J gene. This chain uses TRBV30 with TRBJ2-3; perhaps TRBD2 as D (5 bases). The CDR3 has 13 amino acids. Per germline, CDR1 GTSNPN and CDR2 SVGIG (reference sequence). Incomplete CDR3 DNA: TGTGCCTGGAGCGAGAGCGGCAATCAGCCG. It is translated as CAWSESGNQP. In full, the CDR3 reads CAWSESGNQPQYF.

Concerning this clone itself: Read coverage stops 3 residues before the CDR3 terminus; the germline J gene supplies the remainder. J is TRBJ2-7 and V is TRBV5-1; 10 bases line up with TRBD1. The ends lost 4 bases at V and 6 bases at J; junction bases unmatched: 10. The CDR3 runs 15 residues. Germline-derived CDR1 and CDR2 are SGHRS and YFSETQ. Incomplete CDR3 DNA: TGCGCCAGCAGCCTAAGACAGGGGGCGGGAGGCGAG. Its protein is CASSLRQGAGGE. The full CDR3 protein reads CASSLRQGAGGEQYF.

Details on this clone: Read data end 3 residues before the CDR3 end; the end is taken from the germline J gene. This rearrangement joins TRBV30 to TRBJ1-2, with 7 nucleotides matching TRBD1. The ends lost 2 bases at V and 4 bases at J; junction bases unmatched: 7. Germline V gives CDR1 GTSNPN, CDR2 SVGIG (reference sequence). This CDR3 is built from 14 residues. This CDR3 is CAWSHTGTVYGYTF. The CDR3 bases that were read are TGTGCCTGGAGTCATACCGGGACAGTCTATGGC.

About this clone: The read ends 3 residues early relative to the CDR3; the germline J gene fills the gap. This chain links TRBV20-1 with TRBJ2-7; TRBD1 might be the D (6 bases). The CDR3 covers 16 residues. Germline V CDR1 and CDR2: DFQATT, SNEGSKA (reference sequence). V shed 1 base and J shed 2 bases, with 18 bases lying between them. This CDR3 reads CSARVTGSSVAYEQYF. The sequenced CDR3 bases are TGCAGTGCTAGAGTTACAGGGTCCTCTGTGGCCTACGAG.

The CDR3 bases that were read are TGTGCCAGCAGCTGGGACAGGGGGCGAGATACG. Translating it yields CASSWDRGRDT. In full, the CDR3 reads CASSWDRGRDTQYF. This chain uses TRBV6-2 or TRBV6-3 with TRBJ2-3, with 12 bases that match TRBD1. The CDR3 extends 3 residues past the end of the read, so its final part is completed from the germline J gene. Trimming removed 6 bases from V and 5 bases from J; junction bases left unmatched: 3. There are 14 residues in the CDR3. The germline gives CDR1 MNHEY, CDR2 SVGEGT.

Points on this clone: The read comes to an end 3 residues before the CDR3 does, leaving the germline J gene to fill in the end. The rearrangement joins TRBV11-2 to TRBJ1-6; perhaps TRBD1 as D (5 bases). CDR1 and CDR2 (germline): SGHAT, FQNNGV. The CDR3 length is 14 residues. V lost 3 bases and J lost 7, with 10 bases in between. The CDR3 bases that were read are TGTGCCAGCAGCTTCCCAGGGTTGAATTCACCC. It codes for CASSFPGLNSP. The full CDR3 reads CASSFPGLNSPLHF.

Concerning this clone itself: The CDR3 end falls 3 residues outside the read, so it is completed with the germline J gene. The chain joins TRBV19 to TRBJ2-4, with TRBD2 as a possible D gene (7 bases). Per the germline V gene, CDR1 is LNHDA and CDR2 is SQIVND (reference sequence). This CDR3 is 13 amino acids long. The covered CDR3 bases are TGTGCCAGTCTGGGAGGGGGAAACTATGGT. Translating gives CASLGGGNYG. The whole CDR3 reads CASLGGGNYGQYF.

In the case of this clone: The read halts 3 residues ahead of the CDR3 end, with the missing end drawn from the germline J gene. The chain couples TRBV5-1 to TRBJ2-3; 8 positions match TRBD1. Germline V gives CDR1 SGHRS, CDR2 YFSETQ. V shed 5 bases, J shed 3 bases, and the junction held 20 bases outside the gene matches. This CDR3 is 19 amino acids long. The CDR3: CASRQTIWDRLGETDTQYF. Partial CDR3 DNA: TGCGCCAGCAGGCAGACCATCTGGGACAGGTTGGGGGAGACAGATACG.

As to this clone: A junction boundary mismatches the germline segment, possibly from a read error. The read is 3 residues too short to cover the CDR3 end, so that end is filled in from the germline J gene. This chain joins TRBV4-2 and TRBJ2-3; perhaps TRBD2 as D (5 bases). This CDR3 comprises 13 residues. Germline lookup yields CDR1 LGHNA and CDR2 YNFKEQ. The CDR3 bases that were read are TGCGCCAGCAGCCTCGAAGCGGCAGATACG. It encodes CASSLEAADT. The CDR3 in its entirety is CASSLEAADTQYF.

Turning to this clone: The read ends 3 residues before the CDR3 terminus; that terminus is restored from the germline J gene. The chain employs TRBV5-1 and TRBJ1-2, with a possible D match to TRBD1 (5 bases). Germline values: CDR1 SGHRS, CDR2 YFSETQ. The CDR3 is 14 amino acids. The sequenced CDR3 bases are TGCGCCAGCAGCCCCACCACAGGATCCTACGAC. It encodes CASSPTTGSYD. The full CDR3 protein reads CASSPTTGSYDYTF. Filled out from reference TRBV5-1 and TRBJ1-2, the complete variable domain reads KAGVTQTPRYLIKTRGQQVTLSCSPISGHRSVSWYQQTPGQGLQFLFEYFSETQRNKGNFPGRFSGRQFSNSRSEMNVSTLELGDSALYLCASSPTTGSYDYTFGSGTRLTVV.

With respect to this clone: With the read ending 3 residues before the CDR3 end, the germline J gene is used to fill in that end. The rearrangement links TRBV18 to TRBJ1-5, with 9 bases identical to TRBD1. In germline, CDR1 is KGHSH, CDR2 LQKENI. The ends lost 5 bases at V and 6 bases at J; junction bases unmatched: 8. This CDR3 is 15 amino acids long. Incomplete CDR3 DNA: TGTGCCAGCTCAGTGACCGGGACAGGGACTCAGCCC. Protein: CASSVTGTGTQP. In full, the CDR3 reads CASSVTGTGTQPQHF.

As for this clone: Read coverage stops 3 residues before the CDR3 terminus; the germline J gene supplies the remainder. The chain recombines TRBV9 with TRBJ1-4; 7 bases map to TRBD1. The CDR3 spans 15 residues. Germline lookup yields CDR1 SGDLS and CDR2 YYNGEE. V gave up 4 bases and J gave up 4 bases; unmatched junction bases: 7. CDR3 loop: CASSPGQVFNEKLFF. Partial CDR3 DNA: TGTGCCAGCAGCCCCGGACAGGTTTTTAATGAAAAA. The entire variable domain, with the rest obtained from reference TRBV9 and TRBJ1-4, is as follows: DSGVTQTPKHLITATGQRVTLRCSPRSGDLSVYWYQQSLDQGLQFLIQYYNGEERAKGNILERFSAQQFPDLHSELNLSSLELGDSALYFCASSPGQVFNEKLFFGSGTQLSVL.

On this clone itself: The sequence runs out 3 residues before the end of the CDR3; the remainder is reconstructed from the germline J gene. This rearrangement joins TRBV20-1 to TRBJ2-1, with 16 bases fitting TRBD2. Looked up from germline, CDR1 is DFQATT and CDR2 is SNEGSKA (reference sequence). Trimming took 3 bases from V and 6 from J; bases not matched to a gene: 11. The CDR3 has 18 amino acids. The CDR3 region is CSASGTSGRAPFANEQFF. CDR3 bases read: TGCAGTGCTAGCGGGACTAGCGGGAGGGCCCCCTTTGCCAATGAG.

To note about this clone: With the read ending 3 residues before the CDR3 end, the germline J gene is used to fill in that end. V usage is TRBV2 and J usage is TRBJ1-1; D is perhaps TRBD1 (6 bases). The CDR3 totals 15 residues. Germline V gives CDR1 SNHLY, CDR2 FYNNEI. V was pared by 7 bases and J by 2 bases, with 17 bases between. The covered CDR3 bases are TGTGCCAGCAAGGCAGGGGCATACCCAAACACTGAA. It translates to CASKAGAYPNTE. The CDR3 in full is CASKAGAYPNTEAFF.

Concerning this clone: Germline and junction disagree at one end, which may indicate a read error. The CDR3 goes on 3 residues after the read ends, and that part is filled in from the germline J gene. Other nucleotide sequences in the sample specify the same CDR3. The rearrangement uses TRBV30 and TRBJ1-3, with D uncertain. CDR3 length: 15 residues. CDR1 and CDR2 (germline): GTSNPN, SVGIG (reference sequence). CDR3 DNA, as far as it was read: TGTGCCTGGAGTGTCGGCGACTACTCTGGAAACACT. Residues: CAWSVGDYSGNT. The whole CDR3 sequence is CAWSVGDYSGNTIYF. Complete variable domain (other parts from reference TRBV30 and TRBJ1-3): SQTIHQWPATLVQPVGSPLSLECTVEGTSNPNLYWYRQAAGRGLQLLFYSVGIGQISSEVPQNLSASRPQDRQFILSSKKLLLSDSGFYLCAWSVGDYSGNTIYFGEGSWLTVV.

This chain's CDR3 is CASSEAVGPGNQPQYF. CDR3 bases read: TGTGCCAGCAGTGAAGCGGTGGGGCCTGGGAATCAGCCG. The chain joins TRBV6-1 to TRBJ2-3; TRBD1 might be the D (5 bases). The read falls 3 residues short of the CDR3 end, and the missing part is taken from the germline J gene. Germline loops: CDR1 MNHNS, CDR2 SASEGT. This CDR3 has 16 amino acids.

Details on this clone: Germline is not matched at one junction end, which may reflect a read error. The sequence runs out 3 residues before the end of the CDR3; the remainder is reconstructed from the germline J gene. The V gene is TRBV4-2, the J gene TRBJ1-6; no clear D. Germline CDR1 and CDR2: LGHNA and YNFKEQ. CDR3 length: 14 amino acids. The CDR3 DNA, read in part, is TGCGCCAGCAGCCAAGATTATCTCGGTTCACCC. Protein product: CASSQDYLGSP. The whole CDR3 sequence reads CASSQDYLGSPLHF.

Details on this clone: The DNA ends 3 residues before the CDR3 does, and the rest of the CDR3 is filled in from the germline J gene. This chain joins TRBV9 and TRBJ2-7; TRBD2 matches at 8 bases. Germline CDR1 and CDR2: SGDLS and YYNGEE. The CDR3 loop spans 16 amino acids. V trimming: 0 bases; J trimming: 2 bases; junction bases outside the gene matches: 7. Incomplete CDR3 DNA: TGTGCCAGCAGCGTAGACTCCGGGACTAGTCCCTACGAG. Residues: CASSVDSGTSPYE. The full CDR3 reads CASSVDSGTSPYEQYF.

As regards this clone: The CDR3 end falls 3 residues outside the read, so it is completed with the germline J gene. This sequence joins TRBV5-6 and TRBJ1-4, with 8 bases identical to TRBD1. CDR3 size: 14 residues. Germline CDR1 and CDR2: SGHDT and YYEEEE. CDR3 DNA, as far as it was read: TGTGCCAGCAGCTCCAGGGGGCCCAATTCACCA. It is translated as CASSSRGPNSP. From start to end, the CDR3 is CASSSRGPNSPLFF.

CDR3 DNA, as far as it was read: TGCGCCAGCACTAGCGGCTCCTACAATGAG. Residues: CASTSGSYNE. The complete CDR3 sequence is CASTSGSYNEQFF. The chain carries TRBV10-2 and TRBJ2-1, with 7 bases that match TRBD2. The sequenced fragment ends 3 residues before the CDR3 boundary, so the rest is inferred from the germline J gene. The J segment lost 0 bases and the V segment lost 7 bases, leaving 0 bases of the junction unmatched. The CDR3 has 13 amino acids. Per the germline V gene, CDR1 is WSHSY and CDR2 is SAAADI.

Worth noting for this clone: The sequenced fragment ends 3 residues before the CDR3 boundary, so the rest is inferred from the germline J gene. This rearrangement joins TRBV2 to TRBJ2-3; 11 bases align to TRBD2. The germline V gene encodes CDR1 SNHLY and CDR2 FYNNEI. CDR3 length: 15 residues. The sequenced part of the CDR3 DNA is TGTGCCAGCAGTAAGGGACTAGCGGTCCAAGAGACG. Translation gives CASSKGLAVQET. The full CDR3 protein reads CASSKGLAVQETQYF.

With regard to this clone: The read is 3 residues too short to cover the CDR3 end, so that end is filled in from the germline J gene. This specimen includes other DNA sequences encoding the same CDR3. J is TRBJ1-3 and V is TRBV6-2 or TRBV6-3, with TRBD1 matching 7 bases. CDR1 and CDR2 (germline): MNHEY, SVGEGT. The CDR3 is 15 amino acids. The V and J ends lost 2 bases and 4 bases, in that order; junction bases with no gene match: 5. Partial CDR3 DNA: TGTGCCAGCAGTTACGCGACAGGGACCGGAAACACC. Translating gives CASSYATGTGNT. The entire CDR3 is CASSYATGTGNTIYF.

CDR3 sequence reads: CASSEGGGWKTNEKLFF. The DNA read from the CDR3 is TGTGCCAGCAGTGAAGGTGGGGGGTGGAAAACTAATGAAAAA. The chain recombines TRBV2 with TRBJ1-4; tentative D call: TRBD1 (5 bases). The read ends 3 residues early relative to the CDR3; the germline J gene fills the gap. The germline V gene has CDR1 SNHLY and CDR2 FYNNEI. Trimming removed 1 base at V and 1 base at J, with 13 bases between. The CDR3 loop spans 17 amino acids.

To note about this clone: The sequence runs out 3 residues before the end of the CDR3; the remainder is reconstructed from the germline J gene. The chain joins TRBV30 to TRBJ1-6; TRBD1 aligns across 10 bases. Trimming cost V 1 base and J 9 bases; bases outside gene matches: 6. CDR1 and CDR2 (germline): GTSNPN, SVGIG (reference sequence). The CDR3 is 15 amino acids. The DNA read from the CDR3 is TGTGCCTGGAGTGCAGGGACAGGGGAAAGTTCACCC. It yields the protein CAWSAGTGESSP. In full, the CDR3 reads CAWSAGTGESSPLHF. The whole variable domain, filled in from reference TRBV30 and TRBJ1-6, reads SQTIHQWPATLVQPVGSPLSLECTVEGTSNPNLYWYRQAAGRGLQLLFYSVGIGQISSEVPQNLSASRPQDRQFILSSKKLLLSDSGFYLCAWSAGTGESSPLHFGNGTRLTVT.